A selection of T cell receptor beta chains follows, all from one sample in a study of cytomegalovirus exposure and HLA in healthy donors. Sequencing was performed with immunoSEQ multiplex PCR; in TCRdb, only in-frame clones are kept and a portion is missing. Of 150,000 to 180,000 clones listed, around three quarters are singletons. Input material: PBMCs. The receptor set was obtained from a woman aged 40 to 50 in good health and CMV-seronegative. Both conserved end residues are part of each CDR3. Fields, in order: clone size, V gene, CDR3 protein. Clone size appears in some rows only: once, few, many, or a class for an expanded clone.

>few|TRBV7-2
CASSSDGTGNNYGYTF
>once|TRBV2
CASSEWTGASSYNEQFF
>NA|TRBV7-7
CASSRAGGWVETQYF
>NA|TRBV11-2
CASRGGTGNTEAFF
>NA|TRBV28
CASSLDRVDEKLFF
>NA|TRBV4-1
CASSQDPTGGAFF
>few|TRBV30
CAWSRTSGSETQYF
>NA|TRBV23-1
CASSRLKDWPVESFF
>few|TRBV5-4
CASSPRGQNSGNTIYF
>NA|TRBV30
CASRQGANTEAFF
>NA|TRBV4-1
CASSQEGTPSYNEQFF
>NA|TRBV5-1
CASSGGRESNEQFF
>NA|TRBV11-2
CASSSSTRASFGAHNEQFF
>NA|TRBV7-6
CASSLARSTGLESPLHF
>few|TRBV28
CASSLLGRTEAFF
>once|TRBV18
CASSPAGGTGNQPQHF
>NA|TRBV4-1
CASSQDRVNGEQYF
>NA|TRBV19
CASRGTGLYEQYF
>few|TRBV11-3
CASSQTDRGRAFF
>once|TRBV15
CATSRDRGVEKLFF
>few|TRBV4-1
CASSQDKVARDHKNIQYF
>NA|TRBV30
CAWSVQGRNQPQHF
>NA|TRBV11-3
CASSLGGLTPSYEQYF
>NA|TRBV7-7
CASSHGTGQETQYF
>NA|TRBV11-2
CASSTRGPTDTQYF
>NA|TRBV30
CAWRLDRDSYEQYF
>NA|TRBV4-1
CASSQMDRANTEAFF
>few|TRBV2
CASMVGGGGTNEKLFF
>NA|TRBV10-3
CAISRDRDGYTF